This TCR beta chain was captured by sequencing in a study of cytomegalovirus exposure and HLA in healthy donors. Whole-study findings and limits: Associated with cytomegalovirus, according to the listing, were 150 to 200 TCR beta chains.

Sequenced by immunoSEQ multiplex PCR; TCRdb stores in-frame clones only, minus some. The profile covers more than 50,000 clones, with 90% to 95% appearing a single time and roughly 2.4% taken by the ten largest. Remarks on this clone: Its target is unknown.

Sequenced input: PBMCs. The sequence derives from a young man in good health and CMV-seronegative.

The CDR3 is CAWGPGLAGLQETQYF. Here the CDR3 DNA reads TGTGCCTGGGGGCCCGGACTAGCGGGCCTCCAAGAGACCCAGTACTTC. The chain has TRBV30 and TRBJ2-5; 11 bases fit TRBD2. The J segment lost 1 base and the V segment lost 5 bases, leaving 9 bases of the junction unmatched. Germline CDR1 and CDR2: GTSNPN and SVGIG (reference sequence). The CDR3 spans 16 residues.